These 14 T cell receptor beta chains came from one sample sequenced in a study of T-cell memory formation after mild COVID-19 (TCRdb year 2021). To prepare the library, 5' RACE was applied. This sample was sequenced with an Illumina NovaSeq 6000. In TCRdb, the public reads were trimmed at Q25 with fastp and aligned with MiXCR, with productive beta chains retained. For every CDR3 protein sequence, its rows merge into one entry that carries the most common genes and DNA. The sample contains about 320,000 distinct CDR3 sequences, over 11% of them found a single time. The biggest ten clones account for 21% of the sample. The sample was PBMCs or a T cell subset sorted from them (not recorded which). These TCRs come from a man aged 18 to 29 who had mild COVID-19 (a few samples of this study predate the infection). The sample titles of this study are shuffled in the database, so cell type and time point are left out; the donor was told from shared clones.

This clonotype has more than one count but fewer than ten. In nucleotides, the CDR3 is TGTGCCAGCCGGGGAGGGCCAGTCACCGGGGAGCTGTTTTTT. Encoded protein: CASRGGPVTGELFF. This chain links TRBV6-4 with TRBJ2-2, with TRBD2 identical over 7 bases. Germline loops: CDR1 MRHNA, CDR2 SNTAGT. Unmatched junction bases numbered 7, after V lost 8 bases and J lost 4 bases. The CDR3 is 14 amino acids.

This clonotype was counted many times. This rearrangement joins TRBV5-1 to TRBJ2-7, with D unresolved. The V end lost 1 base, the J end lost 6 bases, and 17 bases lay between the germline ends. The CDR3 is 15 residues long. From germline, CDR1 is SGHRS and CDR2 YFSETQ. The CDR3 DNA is TGCGCCAGCAGCTTGTTCGGGCCGGATTTGGGCGAGCAGTACTTC. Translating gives CASSLFGPDLGEQYF. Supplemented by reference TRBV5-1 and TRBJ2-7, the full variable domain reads KAGVTQTPRYLIKTRGQQVTLSCSPISGHRSVSWYQQTPGQGLQFLFEYFSETQRNKGNFPGRFSGRQFSNSRSEMNVSTLELGDSALYLCASSLFGPDLGEQYFGPGTRLTVT.

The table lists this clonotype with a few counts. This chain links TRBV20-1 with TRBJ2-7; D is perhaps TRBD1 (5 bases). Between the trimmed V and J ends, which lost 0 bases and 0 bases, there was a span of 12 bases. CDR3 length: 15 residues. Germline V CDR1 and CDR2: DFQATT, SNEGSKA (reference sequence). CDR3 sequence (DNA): TGCAGTGCTAGAGATCCGGGCAGGGACTCCTACGAGCAGTACTTC. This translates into CSARDPGRDSYEQYF.

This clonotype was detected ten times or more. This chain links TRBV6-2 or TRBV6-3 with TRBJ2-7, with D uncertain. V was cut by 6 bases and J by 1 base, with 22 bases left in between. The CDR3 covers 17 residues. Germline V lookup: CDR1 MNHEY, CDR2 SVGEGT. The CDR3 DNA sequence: TGTGCCAGCAGCCCCCGACGTAATATGTTGGAGTCCTACGAGCAGTACGTC. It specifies CASSPRRNMLESYEQYV.

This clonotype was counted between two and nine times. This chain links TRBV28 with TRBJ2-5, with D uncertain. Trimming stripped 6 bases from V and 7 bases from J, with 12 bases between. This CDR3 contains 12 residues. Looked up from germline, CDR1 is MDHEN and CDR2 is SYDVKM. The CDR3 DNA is TGTGCCAGCAGAGCGAGCACTACGACCCAGTACTTC. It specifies CASRASTTTQYF.

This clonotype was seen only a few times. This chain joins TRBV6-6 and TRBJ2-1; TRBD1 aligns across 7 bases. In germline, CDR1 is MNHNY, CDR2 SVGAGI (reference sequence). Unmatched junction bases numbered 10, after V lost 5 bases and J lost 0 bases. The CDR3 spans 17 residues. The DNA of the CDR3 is TGTGCCAGCAGTCCCTCGAGGACAGGTAGCTCCTACAATGAGCAGTTCTTC. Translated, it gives CASSPSRTGSSYNEQFF.

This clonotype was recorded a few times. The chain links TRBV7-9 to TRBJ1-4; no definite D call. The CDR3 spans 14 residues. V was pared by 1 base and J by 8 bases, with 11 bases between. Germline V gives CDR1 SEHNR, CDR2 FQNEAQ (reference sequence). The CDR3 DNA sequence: TGTGCCAGCAGCTTAGTCCGGGAGGTCGAAAAACTGTTTTTT. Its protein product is CASSLVREVEKLFF. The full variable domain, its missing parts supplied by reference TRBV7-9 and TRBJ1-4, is DTGVSQNPRHKITKRGQNVTFRCDPISEHNRLYWYRQTLGQGPEFLTYFQNEAQLEKSRLLSDRFSAERPKGSFSTLEIQRTEQGDSAMYLCASSLVREVEKLFFGSGTQLSVL.

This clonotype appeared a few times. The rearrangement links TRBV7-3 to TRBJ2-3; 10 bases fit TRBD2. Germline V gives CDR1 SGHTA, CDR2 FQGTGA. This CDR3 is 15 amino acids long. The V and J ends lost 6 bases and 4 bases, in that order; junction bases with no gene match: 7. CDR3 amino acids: CASSQSGGAADTQYF. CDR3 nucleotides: TGTGCCAGCAGTCAAAGCGGGGGGGCCGCAGATACGCAGTATTTT.

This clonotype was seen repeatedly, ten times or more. The CDR3 coding sequence is TGTGCCAGCAGCGCAGAGGCCTCTGGGGCCAACGTCCTGACTTTC. It is translated as CASSAEASGANVLTF. This chain links TRBV7-2 with TRBJ2-6; D unresolved. Per germline, CDR1 SGHTA and CDR2 FQGNSA. CDR3 length: 15 amino acids. Deletions cut 5 bases from V and 0 bases from J, with 8 bases between.

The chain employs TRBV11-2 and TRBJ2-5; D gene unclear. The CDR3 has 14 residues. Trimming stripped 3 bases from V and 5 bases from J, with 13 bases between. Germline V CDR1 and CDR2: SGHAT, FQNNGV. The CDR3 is CASSLRKPEETQYF. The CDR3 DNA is TGTGCCAGCAGCTTGAGGAAGCCCGAGGAGACCCAGTACTTC. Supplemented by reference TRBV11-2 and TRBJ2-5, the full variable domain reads EAGVAQSPRYKIIEKRQSVAFWCNPISGHATLYWYQQILGQGPKLLIQFQNNGVVDDSQLPKDRFSAERLKGVDSTLKIQPAKLEDSAVYLCASSLRKPEETQYFGPGTRLLVL.

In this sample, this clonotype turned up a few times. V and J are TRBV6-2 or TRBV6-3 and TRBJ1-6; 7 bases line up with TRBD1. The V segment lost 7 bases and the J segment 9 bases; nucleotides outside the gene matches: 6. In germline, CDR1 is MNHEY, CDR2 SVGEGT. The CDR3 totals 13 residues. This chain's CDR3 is CASTGTASSPLHF. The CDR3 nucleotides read TGTGCCAGCACGGGGACAGCCAGTTCACCCCTCCACTTT.

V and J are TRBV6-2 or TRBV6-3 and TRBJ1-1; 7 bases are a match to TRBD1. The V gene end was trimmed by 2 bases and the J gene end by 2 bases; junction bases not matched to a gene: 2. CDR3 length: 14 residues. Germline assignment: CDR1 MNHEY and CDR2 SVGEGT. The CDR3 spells CASSYEGANTEAFF. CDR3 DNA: TGTGCCAGCAGTTACGAGGGGGCAAACACTGAAGCTTTCTTT.

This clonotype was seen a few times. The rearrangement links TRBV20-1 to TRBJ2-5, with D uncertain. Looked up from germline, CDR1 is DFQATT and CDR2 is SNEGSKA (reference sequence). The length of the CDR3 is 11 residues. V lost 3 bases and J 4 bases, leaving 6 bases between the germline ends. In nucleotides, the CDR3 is TGCAGTGCTAGTAGCTCAGAGACCCAGTACTTC. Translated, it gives CSASSSETQYF.

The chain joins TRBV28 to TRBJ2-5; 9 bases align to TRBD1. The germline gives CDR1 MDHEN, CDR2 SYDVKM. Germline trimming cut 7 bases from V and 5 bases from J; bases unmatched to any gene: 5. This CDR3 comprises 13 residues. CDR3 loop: CASTTGGYETQYF. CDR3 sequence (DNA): TGTGCCAGCACCACAGGGGGCTATGAGACCCAGTACTTC.